Presented here are 27 T cell receptor beta chains from one specimen sequenced in a study of cytomegalovirus exposure and HLA in healthy donors. With 60 Vbeta and 13 Jbeta primers, the PCR was carried out. Sequenced by immunoSEQ multiplex PCR; TCRdb stores in-frame clones only, minus some. The sample includes roughly 200,000 clones, over 80% seen only once; the top ten take around 1.2%. Sequencing input: PBMCs. All receptors derive from a man aged 30 to 45 in good health and CMV-seronegative.

The V and J genes are TRBV2 and TRBJ2-1, with 11 positions matching TRBD1. Per the germline V gene, CDR1 is SNHLY and CDR2 is FYNNEI. The CDR3 contains 15 residues. The V segment lost 4 bases and the J segment 10 bases; nucleotides outside the gene matches: 9. The CDR3 DNA sequence: TGTGCCAGCAGTGTAAGGGACAGGGGGTCATGGGAGCAGTTCTTC. Its translation is CASSVRDRGSWEQFF.

The gene calls are TRBV29-1 and TRBJ2-2; 7 bases are a match to TRBD2. J lost 3 bases, V lost 0 bases, and 4 bases had no gene match. Germline assignment: CDR1 SQVTM and CDR2 ANQGSEA. CDR3 size: 15 residues. As DNA, the CDR3 is TGCAGCGTTGAAGAGTCGGGAGGCGACACCGGGGAGCTGTTTTTT. It yields the protein CSVEESGGDTGELFF.

This clone was recorded only once. CDR3 nucleotides: TGTGCCAGCAGTTCCGTAGCGGGTTTCACAGATACGCAGTATTTT. Its translation is CASSSVAGFTDTQYF. J is TRBJ2-3 and V is TRBV6-6, with 7 bases lining up with TRBD2. The CDR3 consists of 15 residues. Germline-derived CDR1 and CDR2 are MNHNY and SVGAGI (reference sequence). Trimming cost V 4 bases and J 2 bases; bases outside gene matches: 6.

The chain carries TRBV28 and TRBJ2-2; tentative D call: TRBD1 (5 bases). The CDR3 spans 13 residues. V lost 5 bases to trimming and J lost 4 bases, with 8 bases between them. The V gene's germline CDR1 is MDHEN and CDR2 SYDVKM. In DNA, the CDR3 is TGTGCCAGCAGTAAGGGGCGCACCGGGGAGCTGTTTTTT. Amino acid sequence: CASSKGRTGELFF.

This chain connects TRBV25-1 to TRBJ2-1; possibly TRBD1 for D (6 bases). The CDR3 is 15 residues long. Germline V gives CDR1 MGHDK, CDR2 SYGVNS. Between the trimmed V and J ends, which lost 7 bases and 7 bases, there was a span of 20 bases. CDR3 DNA: TGTGCCAGCACGAGTGGGCAGGGGCTTTGGAATGAGCAGTTCTTC. It is translated as CASTSGQGLWNEQFF.

This chain connects TRBV18 to TRBJ1-6; 8 bases are shared with TRBD1. The CDR3 has 17 amino acids. V lost 5 bases and J lost 2; bases outside the gene matches: 8. Germline assignment: CDR1 KGHSH and CDR2 LQKENI. As DNA, the CDR3 is TGTGCCAGCTCAACGACAGGGGATGTGCCCTATAATTCACCCCTCCACTTT. Its translation: CASSTTGDVPYNSPLHF.

This clone was seen only once. This CDR3 reads CASSRQVNQPQHF. The CDR3 DNA reads TGTGCCAGCTCACGACAGGTCAATCAGCCCCAGCATTTT. V gene TRBV18 combines with J gene TRBJ1-5, with TRBD1 as a possible D gene (6 bases). The CDR3 loop spans 13 amino acids. Trimming removed 4 bases at V and 3 bases at J, with 7 bases between. CDR1 is KGHSH, CDR2 LQKENI, per germline.

This clone was counted a few times. The V call is TRBV5-4, the J call TRBJ2-7, with a possible D match to TRBD2 (5 bases). The CDR3 spans 15 residues. Per the germline V gene, CDR1 is SGHNT and CDR2 is YYREEE (reference sequence). The V end was cut by 0 bases, the J end by 2 bases, with 12 bases between. The chain's CDR3 is CASSLELSVPYEQYF. The DNA of the CDR3 is TGTGCCAGCAGCTTGGAACTTAGCGTCCCCTACGAGCAGTACTTC.

This chain joins TRBV28 and TRBJ2-5; D is undetermined. V shed 2 bases and J shed 1 base, with 8 bases lying between them. CDR1 MDHEN and CDR2 SYDVKM come from the germline V gene. The CDR3 sequence is 14 residues long. CDR3 sequence reads: CASSLLPVQETQYF. DNA of the CDR3: TGTGCCAGCAGTTTACTCCCCGTCCAAGAGACCCAGTACTTC.

V is TRBV7-2 and J is TRBJ2-7, with D possibly TRBD2 on 5 matching bases. Germline-derived CDR1 and CDR2 are SGHTA and FQGNSA. The germline V and J ends were trimmed by 7 bases and 9 bases, with 22 bases remaining between them. The CDR3 spans 14 residues. Here the CDR3 DNA reads TGTGCCAGCACCCCGGCCGTTGCGCGGGCGGTGCAGTACTTC. It is translated as CASTPAVARAVQYF.

This sequence joins TRBV15 and TRBJ1-2, with 10 bases aligning to TRBD1. This CDR3 region has 15 residues. Germline V CDR1 and CDR2: LNHNV, YYDKDF (reference sequence). V shed 1 base and J 8 bases; nucleotides not matched to a gene: 7. Written as DNA, the CDR3 is TGTGCCACCAGCAGAGTCCCCGGGACAGGGGACGGCTACACCTTC. Its protein is CATSRVPGTGDGYTF.

This sequence joins TRBV28 and TRBJ2-1, with 7 bases identical to TRBD1. The germline gives CDR1 MDHEN, CDR2 SYDVKM. The CDR3 spans 17 residues. Unmatched junction bases numbered 15, after V lost 6 bases and J lost 4 bases. The CDR3 loop reads CASRGPDKGAVYNEQFF. The DNA for the CDR3 is TGTGCCAGCAGGGGCCCCGATAAGGGGGCCGTTTACAATGAGCAGTTCTTC.

This clone was picked up a small number of times. The rearrangement joins TRBV6-4 to TRBJ2-3; 8 nucleotides agree with TRBD2. With 0 bases clipped from V and 2 bases from J, the junction kept 4 bases outside the gene matches. The germline V gene encodes CDR1 MRHNA and CDR2 SNTAGT. The CDR3 is 16 amino acids. The DNA of the CDR3 is TGTGCCAGCAGTGACTCACGGGGGGGCCACACAGATACGCAGTATTTT. Translated, it gives CASSDSRGGHTDTQYF.

The rearrangement joins TRBV7-2 to TRBJ1-3; 9 bases map to TRBD1. Germline V gene data show CDR1 as SGHTA and CDR2 as FQGNSA. Trimming cost V 1 base and J 7 bases; bases outside gene matches: 5. The CDR3 spans 15 residues. The CDR3 DNA reads as TGTGCCAGCAGCTTAGTAACAGGGGGCATCAACACCATATATTTT. Translated: CASSLVTGGINTIYF.

The V gene is TRBV7-9, the J gene TRBJ2-7, with 7 bases aligning to TRBD2. Germline V CDR1 and CDR2: SEHNR, FQNEAQ (reference sequence). CDR3 size: 17 residues. V lost 4 bases to trimming and J lost 4 bases; unmatched junction nucleotides: 16. CDR3 DNA: TGTGCCAGCAGCTCTGGCCCGGGCGGCGGGGGATTTTACGAGCAGTACTTC. Its translation: CASSSGPGGGGFYEQYF. Drawing the rest from reference TRBV7-9 and TRBJ2-7, the complete variable domain is DTGVSQNPRHKITKRGQNVTFRCDPISEHNRLYWYRQTLGQGPEFLTYFQNEAQLEKSRLLSDRFSAERPKGSFSTLEIQRTEQGDSAMYLCASSSGPGGGGFYEQYFGPGTRLTVT.

The chain links TRBV5-1 to TRBJ2-1, with TRBD2 matching 8 bases. The CDR3 extends over 15 amino acids. Unmatched junction bases numbered 6, after V lost 0 bases and J lost 7 bases. CDR1 and CDR2 (germline): SGHRS, YFSETQ. The CDR3 is CASSLDGRAWNEQFF. CDR3 nucleotides: TGCGCCAGCAGCTTGGACGGGAGGGCGTGGAATGAGCAGTTCTTC.

V usage is TRBV28 and J usage is TRBJ2-1; 8 positions agree with TRBD1. J was trimmed by 4 bases and V by 3 bases; bases with no gene match: 5. This CDR3 contains 15 residues. CDR1 is MDHEN and CDR2 is SYDVKM in the germline V gene. CDR3: CASSFVTGGYNEQFF. DNA for the CDR3: TGTGCCAGCAGTTTCGTAACAGGGGGGTACAATGAGCAGTTCTTC.

This clone showed up just once. This rearrangement joins TRBV5-6 to TRBJ1-1, with D possibly TRBD1 on 6 matching bases. The V end lost 1 base, the J end lost 11 bases, and 12 bases lay between the germline ends. Germline CDR1 SGHDT, CDR2 YYEEEE. The length of the CDR3 is 12 residues. The CDR3 bases are TGTGCCAGCAGCTTGCCCGGGACACGGGCTTTCTTT. Protein: CASSLPGTRAFF.

In its sample, this clone was seen a few times. V gene TRBV4-3 combines with J gene TRBJ1-6; D unresolved. V dropped 5 bases and J dropped 4 bases, with 12 bases sitting between them. Looked up from germline, CDR1 is LGHNA and CDR2 is YSLEER. This CDR3 contains 15 residues. CDR3 DNA sequence: TGCGCCAGCAGCGAACGCCGGGATTATAATTCACCCCTCCACTTT. This encodes CASSERRDYNSPLHF.

The V and J genes are TRBV18 and TRBJ2-7; TRBD1 is a possible D gene (5 bases). V was cut by 3 bases and J by 1 base, with 13 bases left in between. The CDR3 totals 15 residues. The germline V gene has CDR1 KGHSH and CDR2 LQKENI. CDR3 nucleotides: TGTGCCAGCTCACCTTTATGGGGCCGATCCTACGAGCAGTACTTC. It codes for CASSPLWGRSYEQYF.

This clone appeared a single time. This chain connects TRBV7-2 to TRBJ2-7; D is possibly TRBD1 (6 bases). Germline loops: CDR1 SGHTA, CDR2 FQGNSA. The CDR3 has 16 residues. Deletions cut 2 bases from V and 0 bases from J, with 14 bases between. CDR3 DNA: TGTGCCAGCAGCTTACTGGGCCAGGGGAGCTCCTACGAGCAGTACTTC. Translated, it gives CASSLLGQGSSYEQYF.

This chain joins TRBV5-1 and TRBJ2-1; D is perhaps TRBD2 (7 bases). The CDR3 loop spans 15 amino acids. Between the trimmed V and J ends, which lost 0 bases and 4 bases, there was a span of 11 bases. The V gene's germline CDR1 is SGHRS and CDR2 YFSETQ. The chain's CDR3 is CASSLGGGQYNEQFF. The CDR3 bases are TGCGCCAGCAGCTTGGGGGGGGGCCAATACAATGAGCAGTTCTTC.

The V call is TRBV5-4, the J call TRBJ2-3; weak D call: TRBD2 (6 bases). There are 16 residues in the CDR3. V lost 4 bases, J lost 4 bases, and 19 bases lay in between. The germline CDR1 and CDR2 sequences are SGHNT and YYREEE (reference sequence). The CDR3 is CASSLGVPSASDTQYF. For the CDR3, the DNA is TGTGCCAGCAGCCTAGGAGTCCCTAGCGCTTCAGATACGCAGTATTTT.

V and J are TRBV6-5 and TRBJ1-2; 7 bases are a match to TRBD1. Germline trimming cut 0 bases from V and 3 bases from J; bases unmatched to any gene: 1. Germline V gene data show CDR1 as MNHEY and CDR2 as SVGAGI. There are 14 residues in the CDR3. DNA of the CDR3: TGTGCCAGCAGTTACTCCGGGACAGACTATGGCTACACCTTC. Translating it yields CASSYSGTDYGYTF.

The chain couples TRBV6-5 to TRBJ2-7, with 7 bases that match TRBD1. Germline V lookup: CDR1 MNHEY, CDR2 SVGAGI. This CDR3 has 14 residues. The ends lost 6 bases at V and 5 bases at J; junction bases unmatched: 10. CDR3 residues: CASRKDRPSHEQYF. CDR3 sequence (DNA): TGTGCCAGCAGAAAGGACAGGCCATCCCACGAGCAGTACTTC.

The J gene is TRBJ1-1, the V gene TRBV18, with 9 bases fitting TRBD1. V gave up 8 bases and J gave up 3 bases; unmatched junction bases: 4. Germline V gene lookup returns CDR1 KGHSH and CDR2 LQKENI. The length of the CDR3 is 13 residues. CDR3 nucleotide sequence: TGTGCCAGCGGACAGGGGCAGGACACTGAAGCTTTCTTT. As protein: CASGQGQDTEAFF.

This clone has more than one count but fewer than ten. V gene TRBV4-2 combines with J gene TRBJ1-1; D gene unclear. Germline V lookup: CDR1 LGHNA, CDR2 YNFKEQ. There are 14 residues in the CDR3. V lost 0 bases, J lost 5 bases, and 10 bases lay in between. CDR3 loop: CASSQDLEYTEAFF. CDR3 nucleotide sequence: TGTGCCAGCAGCCAAGACCTCGAGTATACTGAAGCTTTCTTT.